These 30 T cell receptor beta chains were all obtained from the same sample, sequenced in a study of siplizumab effects on memory and regulatory T cells. Assay used: immunoSEQ multiplex PCR; TCRdb lists only in-frame clones, some missing. The sample has 100,000 or so clones; more than 85% are singletons. The sequenced material came from CD4+ T cells sorted from blood. The receptor source for this set is a human donor in good health. Some clones in this sample may be carry-over from other donors' samples.

This rearrangement joins TRBV11-2 to TRBJ2-7; TRBD2 might be the D (5 bases). The ends were cut back, 1 base at V and 3 bases at J, with 13 bases in the middle. The germline V gene has CDR1 SGHAT and CDR2 FQNNGV. The CDR3 length is 15 residues. The CDR3 is CASSLVKGDYYEQYF. CDR3 nucleotides: TGTGCCAGCAGCTTAGTGAAGGGAGACTACTACGAGCAGTACTTC.

The CDR3 DNA reads TGTGCCAGCAGTCAGGGGCACCAAGAGACCCAGTACTTC. Encoded protein: CASSQGHQETQYF. This sequence joins TRBV11-2 and TRBJ2-5; the D gene is possibly TRBD1 (6 bases). V dropped 6 bases and J dropped 0 bases, with 8 bases sitting between them. CDR3 length: 13 amino acids. Per the germline V gene, CDR1 is SGHAT and CDR2 is FQNNGV. Using reference TRBV11-2 and TRBJ2-5 for the parts outside the CDR3, the full variable domain is EAGVAQSPRYKIIEKRQSVAFWCNPISGHATLYWYQQILGQGPKLLIQFQNNGVVDDSQLPKDRFSAERLKGVDSTLKIQPAKLEDSAVYLCASSQGHQETQYFGPGTRLLVL.

J is TRBJ2-5 and V is TRBV10-3; 7 positions agree with TRBD2. V shed 7 bases, J shed 3 bases, and the junction held 14 bases outside the gene matches. Germline V gene sequence: CDR1 ENHRY, CDR2 SYGVKD. The CDR3 extends over 16 amino acids. The CDR3 spells CAITSGTGGRKETQYF. The CDR3 bases are TGTGCCATCACCTCAGGGACGGGGGGTAGGAAAGAGACCCAGTACTTC.

This chain connects TRBV2 to TRBJ2-1; TRBD1 might be the D (5 bases). This CDR3 region has 13 residues. CDR1 is SNHLY and CDR2 is FYNNEI in the germline V gene. Trimming pared 4 bases from V and 10 bases from J, leaving 14 bases between. The CDR3 sequence is CASSVGSQGEQFF. DNA of the CDR3: TGTGCCAGCAGTGTCGGTAGCCAGGGAGAGCAGTTCTTC.

The chain links TRBV29-1 to TRBJ2-7, with D perhaps TRBD1 or TRBD2 (5 bases each). Germline CDR1 SQVTM, CDR2 ANQGSEA. This CDR3 region has 14 residues. Trimming shortened V by 7 bases and J by 4 bases, and 20 bases separated the two germline ends. The DNA of the CDR3 is TGCAGCGCCACAGAGGGATCGGGGCAATACGAGCAGTACTTC. Translating it yields CSATEGSGQYEQYF.

The chain carries TRBV6-1 and TRBJ2-3, with D possibly TRBD2 on 6 matching bases. Germline V gene lookup returns CDR1 MNHNS and CDR2 SASEGT. V was pared by 7 bases and J by 5 bases, with 16 bases between. This CDR3 has 14 residues. CDR3 bases: TGTGCCAGCATTCGGGGACTGGCTGAAGATACGCAGTATTTT. It encodes CASIRGLAEDTQYF.

The rearrangement uses TRBV7-3 and TRBJ2-7, with TRBD1 identical over 8 bases. CDR3 length equals 14 residues. The V and J ends lost 7 bases and 1 base, in that order; junction bases with no gene match: 6. CDR1 is SGHTA and CDR2 is FQGTGA in the germline V gene. CDR3 nucleotides: TGTGCCAGCAAGGAAGGACAGGGATCCTACGAGCAGTACTTC. Translated, it gives CASKEGQGSYEQYF.

The chain is built from TRBV6-5 and TRBJ2-4; 8 bases map to TRBD1. Germline CDR1 MNHEY, CDR2 SVGAGI. Losses at the gene ends were 4 bases for V and 6 bases for J; bases not matched to a gene: 5. This CDR3 spans 14 amino acids. The CDR3 region is CASSSGTGGNIQYF. CDR3 sequence (DNA): TGTGCCAGCAGTTCGGGGACAGGAGGAAACATTCAGTACTTC.

The J gene is TRBJ2-7, the V gene TRBV5-1, with 9 bases identical to TRBD1. Germline V gene lookup returns CDR1 SGHRS and CDR2 YFSETQ. V dropped 4 bases and J dropped 3; count of bases not matched to a gene: 17. The CDR3 has 18 amino acids. The CDR3 sequence is CASSPIPTRDRVIYEQYF. The CDR3 nucleotides are TGCGCCAGCAGCCCCATCCCAACGCGGGACAGGGTAATCTACGAGCAGTACTTC.

This clone appeared once. The chain joins TRBV6-5 to TRBJ2-7; 12 nucleotides match TRBD2. V lost 4 bases and J lost 9; bases outside the gene matches: 7. The CDR3 runs 14 residues. The V gene's germline CDR1 is MNHEY and CDR2 SVGAGI. CDR3 coding DNA: TGTGCCAGCAGTTCGACTAGCGGGAGAGGGAGGCAGTACTTC. Residues: CASSSTSGRGRQYF.

This clone was observed a single time. The chain employs TRBV5-1 and TRBJ2-1, with 8 bases that match TRBD2. V shed 6 bases, J shed 1 base, and the junction held 9 bases outside the gene matches. The CDR3 spans 16 residues. CDR1 SGHRS and CDR2 YFSETQ come from the germline V gene. In DNA, the CDR3 is TGCGCCAGCACTCAGGATAGCGGGACTTCCTACAATGAGCAGTTCTTC. Its translation is CASTQDSGTSYNEQFF.

The chain carries TRBV7-9 and TRBJ2-7; the D gene is possibly TRBD1 (6 bases). The CDR3 totals 16 residues. With 2 bases removed from V and 2 bases from J, the gap between germline ends came to 16 bases. From germline, CDR1 is SEHNR and CDR2 FQNEAQ (reference sequence). The CDR3 is CASSLTSGTYTYEQYF. CDR3 nucleotides: TGTGCCAGCAGCTTAACCTCCGGGACATATACCTACGAGCAGTACTTC.

This clone was observed once. CDR3 in amino acids: CASSLDPAGGGGEKLFF. The CDR3 bases are TGTGCCAGCAGCTTGGATCCTGCGGGGGGAGGTGGTGAAAAACTGTTTTTT. J is TRBJ1-4 and V is TRBV5-5; a possible D gene is TRBD1 (5 bases). There are 17 residues in the CDR3. Trimming removed 0 bases at V and 7 bases at J, with 19 bases between. Germline CDR1 reads SGHKS; CDR2 reads YYEKEE (reference sequence).

The gene calls are TRBV7-9 and TRBJ2-7; D unresolved. The CDR3 sequence is 12 residues long. The ends were cut back, 2 bases at V and 3 bases at J, with 5 bases in the middle. Germline V CDR1 and CDR2: SEHNR, FQNEAQ (reference sequence). The CDR3 nucleotides read TGTGCCAGCAGCTTACAAGACTACGAGCAGTACTTC. Translation gives CASSLQDYEQYF.

The chain employs TRBV30 and TRBJ1-5, with D perhaps matching TRBD1 (6 bases). Between the trimmed V and J ends, which lost 5 bases and 3 bases, there was a span of 8 bases. Germline assignment: CDR1 GTSNPN and CDR2 SVGIG (reference sequence). This CDR3 has 12 amino acids. CDR3 coding DNA: TGTGCCTGGGGGGGCATCAATCAGCCCCAGCATTTT. It yields the protein CAWGGINQPQHF.

This chain joins TRBV25-1 and TRBJ2-7, with 9 bases that match TRBD1. The CDR3 extends over 14 amino acids. V gave up 9 bases and J gave up 6 bases; unmatched junction bases: 12. Per germline, CDR1 MGHDK and CDR2 SYGVNS. This CDR3 is CARGDRASVREQYF. The CDR3 DNA is TGTGCCAGGGGGGACAGGGCTTCGGTACGCGAGCAGTACTTC.

For the CDR3, the DNA is TGCGCCAGCAGCTTGATAGCGGGCTCCTACAATGAGCAGTTCTTC. Protein sequence: CASSLIAGSYNEQFF. V gene TRBV5-1 combines with J gene TRBJ2-1; 7 positions match TRBD2. This CDR3 is 15 amino acids long. J gave up 0 bases and V 1 base, and 1 base lay outside the gene matches. Germline-derived CDR1 and CDR2 are SGHRS and YFSETQ. The full variable domain, with the rest looked up from reference TRBV5-1 and TRBJ2-1, is KAGVTQTPRYLIKTRGQQVTLSCSPISGHRSVSWYQQTPGQGLQFLFEYFSETQRNKGNFPGRFSGRQFSNSRSEMNVSTLELGDSALYLCASSLIAGSYNEQFFGPGTRLTVL.

The J gene is TRBJ2-2, the V gene TRBV7-3, with D unclear. This CDR3 has 13 residues. V was pared by 0 bases and J by 7 bases, with 6 bases between. In germline, CDR1 is SGHTA, CDR2 FQGTGA. The CDR3 reads CASSLTQVGELFF. The CDR3 DNA follows: TGTGCCAGCAGCTTAACGCAGGTCGGGGAGCTGTTTTTT. The entire variable domain, with the rest obtained from reference TRBV7-3 and TRBJ2-2, is as follows: GAGVSQTPSNKVTEKGKYVELRCDPISGHTALYWYRQSLGQGPEFLIYFQGTGAADDSGLPNDRFFAVRPEGSVSTLKIQRTERGDSAVYLCASSLTQVGELFFGEGSRLTVL.

V and J are TRBV6-6 and TRBJ2-7; no reliable D call. This CDR3 is built from 11 residues. Germline CDR1 is MNHNY and CDR2 is SVGAGI (reference sequence). With 6 bases removed from V and 5 bases from J, the gap between germline ends came to 8 bases. The CDR3 reads CASSEDDEQYF. CDR3 bases: TGTGCCAGCAGCGAGGATGACGAGCAGTACTTC.

The chain joins TRBV6-1 to TRBJ1-2, with D tentatively TRBD1 (5 bases). The V and J ends lost 2 bases and 8 bases respectively, with 21 bases between them. Germline CDR1 is MNHNS and CDR2 is SASEGT. The CDR3 totals 16 residues. The CDR3 loop reads CASSELNRGWLGGYTF. The CDR3 DNA is TGTGCCAGCAGTGAACTAAACCGGGGGTGGCTCGGCGGCTACACCTTC.

V and J are TRBV18 and TRBJ2-2; D unresolved. V lost 0 bases to trimming and J lost 7 bases, with 9 bases between them. The CDR3 totals 14 residues. Germline lookup yields CDR1 KGHSH and CDR2 LQKENI. In DNA, the CDR3 is TGTGCCAGCTCACCACCGTCAGAACACGGGGAGCTGTTTTTT. Translation gives CASSPPSEHGELFF.

V is TRBV5-1 and J is TRBJ1-4; D call uncertain. CDR1 and CDR2 from the germline V gene are SGHRS and YFSETQ. With 4 bases removed from V and 0 bases from J, the gap between germline ends came to 7 bases. This CDR3 comprises 14 residues. The CDR3 here is CASSPAATNEKLFF. CDR3 bases: TGCGCCAGCAGCCCGGCCGCAACTAATGAAAAACTGTTTTTT.

The rearrangement links TRBV7-3 to TRBJ2-5, with TRBD1 as a possible D gene (6 bases). Deletions cut 5 bases from V and 5 bases from J, with 12 bases between. The CDR3 runs to 13 residues. Germline CDR1 SGHTA, CDR2 FQGTGA. CDR3 residues: CASSRMRGETQYF. The CDR3 nucleotides are TGTGCCAGCAGCCGGATGAGGGGGGAGACCCAGTACTTC. The full variable domain, rest sourced from reference TRBV7-3 and TRBJ2-5, is GAGVSQTPSNKVTEKGKYVELRCDPISGHTALYWYRQSLGQGPEFLIYFQGTGAADDSGLPNDRFFAVRPEGSVSTLKIQRTERGDSAVYLCASSRMRGETQYFGPGTRLLVL.

The rearrangement links TRBV9 to TRBJ2-1; D may match TRBD1 or TRBD2 (5 bases each). The CDR3 runs to 13 residues. Deletions cut 1 base from V and 5 bases from J, with 7 bases between. Germline CDR1 SGDLS, CDR2 YYNGEE. CDR3 residues: CASSVQGHNEQFF. The CDR3, as DNA: TGTGCCAGCAGCGTACAGGGACACAATGAGCAGTTCTTC.

The CDR3 bases are TGTGCCAGCTCAACCCTGCCAAAGGACATGTCCTACAATGAGCAGTTCTTC. Translating gives CASSTLPKDMSYNEQFF. This chain joins TRBV18 and TRBJ2-1; tentative D call: TRBD1 (5 bases). Germline-derived CDR1 and CDR2 are KGHSH and LQKENI. Trimming pared 5 bases from V and 1 base from J, leaving 18 bases between. This CDR3 has 17 amino acids.

This chain uses TRBV30 with TRBJ2-3; a possible D gene is TRBD2 (5 bases). The germline V gene encodes CDR1 GTSNPN and CDR2 SVGIG (reference sequence). The germline V and J ends were trimmed by 2 bases and 3 bases, with 15 bases remaining between them. This CDR3 comprises 15 residues. The DNA for the CDR3 is TGTGCCTGGAGTAGGAGTACGGGAATAACAGATACGCAGTATTTT. It specifies CAWSRSTGITDTQYF.

This clone was detected only once. The chain couples TRBV7-3 to TRBJ2-2; D is perhaps TRBD2 (5 bases). V was clipped by 1 base and J by 6 bases, with 15 bases between them. The CDR3 consists of 16 residues. Germline V gene data show CDR1 as SGHTA and CDR2 as FQGTGA. The CDR3 here is CASSLNPGSKSGELFF. CDR3 sequence (DNA): TGTGCCAGCAGCTTAAATCCGGGGTCTAAATCCGGGGAGCTGTTTTTT.

The J gene is TRBJ2-1, the V gene TRBV5-1; D remains ambiguous. The V gene lost 4 bases and the J gene lost 0 bases, with 17 bases spanning the gap. Germline-derived CDR1 and CDR2 are SGHRS and YFSETQ. CDR3 length equals 17 residues. As DNA, the CDR3 is TGCGCCAGCAGCAAAAGGATGGCAGACACCTCCTACAATGAGCAGTTCTTC. It translates to CASSKRMADTSYNEQFF.

The chain employs TRBV7-2 and TRBJ1-5; D is perhaps TRBD1 (5 bases). This CDR3 has 14 residues. Trimming took 5 bases from V and 7 from J, leaving 15 bases between them. Per germline, CDR1 SGHTA and CDR2 FQGNSA. Here the CDR3 reads CASSPNGGRQPQHF. The CDR3 bases are TGTGCCAGCAGCCCGAATGGGGGTAGGCAGCCCCAGCATTTT.

DNA of the CDR3: TGTGCCACGTCTCAACCGAGCACAGATACGCAGTATTTT. Its protein product is CATSQPSTDTQYF. The V call is TRBV28, the J call TRBJ2-3; no clear D. Germline V gene sequence: CDR1 MDHEN, CDR2 SYDVKM. The germline V and J ends were trimmed by 10 bases and 0 bases, with 11 bases remaining between them. This CDR3 contains 13 residues.